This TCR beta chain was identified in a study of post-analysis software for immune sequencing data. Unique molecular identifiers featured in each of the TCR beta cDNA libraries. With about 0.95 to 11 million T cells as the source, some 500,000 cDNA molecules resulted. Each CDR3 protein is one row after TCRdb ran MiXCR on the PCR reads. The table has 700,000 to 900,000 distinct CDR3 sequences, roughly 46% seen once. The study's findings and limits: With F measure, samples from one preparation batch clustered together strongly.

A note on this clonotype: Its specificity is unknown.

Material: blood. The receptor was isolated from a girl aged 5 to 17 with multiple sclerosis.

The CDR3 bases are TGTGCCAGCAGCGTAGGGCCAGCAGAGACCCAGTACTTC. Amino acid sequence: CASSVGPAETQYF. The rearrangement joins TRBV9 to TRBJ2-5; D gene uncertain. Per the germline V gene, CDR1 is SGDLS and CDR2 is YYNGEE. This CDR3 region has 13 residues. V was trimmed by 0 bases and J by 4 bases, leaving 7 bases between them.